The clone carrying this T cell receptor (beta chain) was detected only a few times. What it binds is not known. The record originates from a study of lymphopenia after photon versus proton radiotherapy. Study results and limitations: Only patients who died were analyzed for survival; proton advantage is unproven. After the lymphocyte nadir, photon-treated repertoires showed oligoclonal expansion, especially of CD8+ Temra cells. A bigger post-nadir fall in TCR diversity correlated inversely with survival time in deceased patients.

Some clones are missing from TCRdb's copy, which holds only in-frame ones; the method was immunoSEQ multiplex PCR. The table has tens of thousands of clones, about nine tenths seen once; the top ten hold roughly 9.7%. The trim removed 5 bases at V and 2 bases at J, leaving 4 bases unmatched. CDR3 length: 15 amino acids. The germline CDR1 and CDR2 sequences are MNHNS and SASEGT. This chain joins TRBV6-1 and TRBJ1-5; 9 bases map to TRBD1. The sequenced sample was peripheral blood, obtained from a patient treated with proton-based radiotherapy. The clonotype was recovered from a woman aged 65 to 85 with pancreatic cancer. Some clones in this sample may be carry-over from other donors' samples. The CDR3 region is CASSQDRGGNQPQHF. The CDR3 DNA is TGTGCCAGCAGTCAGGACAGGGGTGGCAATCAGCCCCAGCATTTT.